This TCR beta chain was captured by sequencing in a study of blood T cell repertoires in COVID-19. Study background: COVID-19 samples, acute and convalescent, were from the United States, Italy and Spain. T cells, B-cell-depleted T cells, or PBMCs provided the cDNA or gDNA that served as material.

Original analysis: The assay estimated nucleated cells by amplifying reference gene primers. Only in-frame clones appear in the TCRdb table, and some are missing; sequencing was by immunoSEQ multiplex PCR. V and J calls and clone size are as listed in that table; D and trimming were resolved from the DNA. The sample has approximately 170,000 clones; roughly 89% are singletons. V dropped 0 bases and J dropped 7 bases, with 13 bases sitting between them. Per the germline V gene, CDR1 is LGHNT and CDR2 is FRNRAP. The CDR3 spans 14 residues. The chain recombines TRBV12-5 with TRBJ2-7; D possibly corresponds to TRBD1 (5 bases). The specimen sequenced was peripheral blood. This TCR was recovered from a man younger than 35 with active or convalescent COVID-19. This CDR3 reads CASGLVVGPWEQYV. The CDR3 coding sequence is TGTGCTAGTGGTTTGGTCGTGGGGCCGTGGGAGCAGTACGTC.